These 21 T cell receptor beta chains share one sample of origin, sequenced in a study of blood T cell repertoires in COVID-19. Only in-frame clones appear in the TCRdb table, and some are missing; sequencing was by immunoSEQ multiplex PCR. Of about 160,000 clones in the sample, about 85% were seen once. The specimen was peripheral blood. These receptors came from a man aged 80 or over with COVID-19, enrolled during active disease.

The rearrangement uses TRBV7-2 and TRBJ1-5, with TRBD1 as a possible D gene (5 bases). The ends were cut back, 4 bases at V and 4 bases at J, with 8 bases in the middle. The CDR3 extends over 13 amino acids. From germline, CDR1 is SGHTA and CDR2 FQGNSA. Here the CDR3 reads CASSSDRNQPQHF. In nucleotides, the CDR3 is TGTGCCAGCAGCTCCGACAGAAATCAGCCCCAGCATTTT.

This clone turned up a few times. V gene TRBV3-1 (or the pseudogene TRBV3-2) combines with J gene TRBJ2-7, with 8 bases lining up with TRBD1. The CDR3 loop spans 15 amino acids. The junction had 5 bases not matched to a gene; V was cut back by 1 base and J by 3 bases. Looked up from germline, CDR1 is LGHDT and CDR2 is YNNKEL (reference sequence). The CDR3 DNA reads as TGTGCCAGCAGCCAAGTCGACAGGGGAGGCTACGAGCAGTACTTC. Translated, it gives CASSQVDRGGYEQYF.

The genes are TRBV10-3 and TRBJ2-1; tentative D call: TRBD1 (6 bases). CDR1 and CDR2 (germline): ENHRY, SYGVKD. The CDR3 length is 17 residues. Between the trimmed V and J ends, which lost 4 bases and 5 bases, there was a span of 21 bases. The CDR3 region is CAISGDRLFVQNNEQFF. The CDR3 region has the DNA TGTGCCATCAGTGGAGACAGGTTGTTTGTCCAGAACAATGAGCAGTTCTTC.

The V and J genes are TRBV29-1 and TRBJ2-7; D unresolved. Trimming left V 7 bases short and J 3 bases short, with 13 bases between. Germline V lookup: CDR1 SQVTM, CDR2 ANQGSEA. CDR3 size: 12 residues. The CDR3 DNA reads TGCAGCGCAAGCCCCTCAATCTACGAGCAGTACTTC. Protein product: CSASPSIYEQYF.

The chain employs TRBV5-4 and TRBJ2-2; 7 nucleotides line up with TRBD2. The CDR3 is made up of 16 amino acids. The V and J ends lost 4 bases and 0 bases, in that order; junction bases with no gene match: 6. Germline lookup yields CDR1 SGHNT and CDR2 YYREEE (reference sequence). In DNA, the CDR3 is TGTGCCAGCAGCCGACGAGCGGGAACGAACACCGGGGAGCTGTTTTTT. Translation: CASSRRAGTNTGELFF.

This clone was picked up one time. The chain carries TRBV5-1 and TRBJ1-3; 7 nucleotides line up with TRBD1. V gave up 4 bases and J gave up 8 bases; unmatched junction bases: 12. The length of the CDR3 is 15 residues. The germline V gene encodes CDR1 SGHRS and CDR2 YFSETQ. CDR3 amino acids: CASSPTSDREHTIYF. The CDR3 nucleotides read TGCGCCAGCAGCCCCACTTCCGACAGGGAGCACACCATATATTTT.

In the case of this clone: The sample contains more than one DNA sequence encoding this CDR3. This chain uses TRBV7-2 with TRBJ1-3, with a possible D match to TRBD1 (6 bases). The ends were cut back, 5 bases at V and 5 bases at J, with 13 bases in the middle. The CDR3 totals 14 residues. CDR1 and CDR2 (germline): SGHTA, FQGNSA. The CDR3 here is CASSLRGSRNTIYF. The CDR3 bases are TGTGCCAGCAGCCTCAGGGGTTCTCGAAACACCATATATTTT.

The rearrangement joins TRBV14 to TRBJ1-3; D is uncertain. The CDR3 covers 18 residues. V lost 1 base, J lost 2 bases, and 18 bases lay in between. Germline lookup yields CDR1 SGHDN and CDR2 FVKESK. The CDR3 sequence: CASSQGRFGDAAGNTIYF. CDR3 sequence (DNA): TGTGCCAGCAGCCAAGGGAGGTTCGGGGATGCCGCTGGAAACACCATATATTTT.

The chain couples TRBV6-6 to TRBJ2-3; D remains unclear. This CDR3 spans 15 amino acids. The germline V and J ends were trimmed by 0 bases and 1 base, with 8 bases remaining between them. Germline CDR1 reads MNHNY; CDR2 reads SVGAGI (reference sequence). CDR3 coding DNA: TGTGCCAGCAGTTACTCGAAGAGTCGCACAGATACGCAGTATTTT. It is translated as CASSYSKSRTDTQYF.

This chain joins TRBV5-5 and TRBJ1-2, with a weak D call TRBD1 (6 bases). CDR1 is SGHKS and CDR2 is YYEKEE in the germline V gene (reference sequence). V gave up 3 bases and J gave up 8 bases, with 20 bases separating them. CDR3 length: 15 amino acids. The CDR3 here is CASSSILGGGRGYTF. In nucleotides, the CDR3 is TGTGCCAGCAGCTCAATACTGGGAGGGGGGCGAGGCTACACCTTC.

The count of this clone is one. CDR3 coding DNA: TGTGCCAGCAGCGGGGGTCGGGCTTTGGGCTACACCTTC. Protein sequence: CASSGGRALGYTF. The chain carries TRBV6-1 and TRBJ1-2; a possible D gene is TRBD1 (5 bases). The V gene lost 6 bases and the J gene lost 8 bases, with 16 bases spanning the gap. This CDR3 comprises 13 residues. Looked up from germline, CDR1 is MNHNS and CDR2 is SASEGT.

The chain combines TRBV27 with TRBJ1-1; 9 positions match TRBD1. CDR1 is MNHEY, CDR2 SMNVEV, per germline (reference sequence). The junction had 10 bases not matched to a gene; V was cut back by 5 bases and J by 6 bases. There are 15 residues in the CDR3. CDR3 in DNA: TGTGCCAGCAGTCAGGGACAGGGAGGAGGCTCTGAAGCTTTCTTT. This translates into CASSQGQGGGSEAFF.

This clone rates as large. The chain has TRBV18 and TRBJ2-7; TRBD1 matches 10 bases. J gave up 2 bases and V 6 bases, and 7 bases lay outside the gene matches. This CDR3 comprises 15 residues. Germline V gene sequence: CDR1 KGHSH, CDR2 LQKENI. CDR3 nucleotide sequence: TGTGCCAGCTCCCTCTCGGGACAGGGGACCTACGAGCAGTACTTC. Translation gives CASSLSGQGTYEQYF.

The rearrangement joins TRBV28 to TRBJ2-7; D possibly corresponds to TRBD1 (5 bases). CDR1 and CDR2 (germline): MDHEN, SYDVKM. CDR3 length: 12 residues. V lost 8 bases and J 2 bases, leaving 10 bases between the germline ends. The CDR3 spells CASVDNTYEQYF. CDR3 coding DNA: TGTGCCAGCGTGGACAATACCTACGAGCAGTACTTC.

V is TRBV3-1 (or the pseudogene TRBV3-2) and J is TRBJ1-1; weak D call: TRBD1 (5 bases). Trimming removed 1 base from V and 6 bases from J, with 9 bases in between. The CDR3 spans 13 residues. Per germline, CDR1 LGHDT and CDR2 YNNKEL (reference sequence). The CDR3 protein is CASSQGWGAEAFF. The CDR3 bases are TGTGCCAGCAGCCAAGGTTGGGGCGCTGAAGCTTTCTTT.

The CDR3 reads CASSLDGQLAEAFF. The DNA for the CDR3 is TGCGCCAGCAGCTTGGACGGACAGCTGGCTGAAGCTTTCTTT. The chain couples TRBV5-1 to TRBJ1-1; tentative D call: TRBD1 (6 bases). Germline assignment: CDR1 SGHRS and CDR2 YFSETQ. The V gene lost 0 bases and the J gene lost 6 bases, with 12 bases spanning the gap. The CDR3 extends over 14 amino acids.

This CDR3 is CASSLGQTTGELFF. CDR3 nucleotides: TGCGCCAGCAGCCTCGGACAGACCACCGGGGAGCTGTTTTTT. V and J are TRBV4-1 and TRBJ2-2; perhaps TRBD1 as D (6 bases). The length of the CDR3 is 14 residues. In germline, CDR1 is MGHRA, CDR2 YSYEKL. Between the trimmed V and J ends, which lost 4 bases and 4 bases, there was a span of 10 bases.

This clone has a single count. The rearrangement uses TRBV5-4 and TRBJ2-1; D call uncertain. Germline CDR1 reads SGHNT; CDR2 reads YYREEE (reference sequence). V was cut by 0 bases and J by 2 bases, with 9 bases left in between. The CDR3 has 15 amino acids. The CDR3 reads CASSLEATTYNEQFF. In DNA form, the CDR3 reads TGTGCCAGCAGCTTGGAGGCGACAACCTACAATGAGCAGTTCTTC. The full variable domain, rest sourced from reference TRBV5-4 and TRBJ2-1, is ETGVTQSPTHLIKTRGQQVTLRCSSQSGHNTVSWYQQALGQGPQFIFQYYREEENGRGNFPPRFSGLQFPNYSSELNVNALELDDSALYLCASSLEATTYNEQFFGPGTRLTVL.

The V call is TRBV11-3, the J call TRBJ2-1; 8 positions agree with TRBD1. CDR1 SGHNT and CDR2 YENEEA come from the germline V gene. Unmatched junction bases numbered 7, after V lost 7 bases and J lost 8 bases. The CDR3 is 13 amino acids. CDR3 amino acids: CASIRTGSDEQFF. The CDR3 DNA is TGTGCCAGCATCAGGACAGGGTCGGATGAGCAGTTCTTC.

The J gene is TRBJ2-7, the V gene TRBV5-1, with TRBD2 matching 7 bases. V shed 3 bases, J shed 0 bases, and the junction held 3 bases outside the gene matches. This CDR3 has 14 amino acids. Germline lookup yields CDR1 SGHRS and CDR2 YFSETQ. The CDR3, as DNA: TGCGCCAGCAGCTCAGCGGGGAGCTCCTACGAGCAGTACTTC. Translating gives CASSSAGSSYEQYF.

The V call is TRBV6-5, the J call TRBJ2-7, with 11 positions matching TRBD1. Germline CDR1 is MNHEY and CDR2 is SVGAGI. J was trimmed by 2 bases and V by 6 bases; bases with no gene match: 3. The CDR3 totals 14 residues. The CDR3: CASRTGQGAYEQYF. CDR3 nucleotides: TGTGCCAGCAGGACGGGACAGGGGGCCTACGAGCAGTACTTC.